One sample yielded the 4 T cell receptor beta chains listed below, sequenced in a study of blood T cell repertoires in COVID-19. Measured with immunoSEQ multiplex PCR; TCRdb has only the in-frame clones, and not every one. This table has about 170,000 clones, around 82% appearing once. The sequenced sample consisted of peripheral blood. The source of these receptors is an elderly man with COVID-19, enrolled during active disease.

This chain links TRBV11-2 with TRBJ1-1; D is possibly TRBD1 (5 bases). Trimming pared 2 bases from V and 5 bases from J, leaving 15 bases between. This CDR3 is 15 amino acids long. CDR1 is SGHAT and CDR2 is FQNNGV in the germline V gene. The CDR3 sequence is CASSLSSGGRTEAFF. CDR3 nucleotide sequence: TGTGCCAGCAGCTTATCCTCGGGGGGGAGAACTGAAGCTTTCTTT.

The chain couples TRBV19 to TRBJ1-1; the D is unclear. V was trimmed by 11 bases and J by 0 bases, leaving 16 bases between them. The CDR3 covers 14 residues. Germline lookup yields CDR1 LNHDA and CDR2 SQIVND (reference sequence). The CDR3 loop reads CAGKKTGMNTEAFF. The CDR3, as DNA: TGTGCCGGAAAAAAAACCGGGATGAACACTGAAGCTTTCTTT.

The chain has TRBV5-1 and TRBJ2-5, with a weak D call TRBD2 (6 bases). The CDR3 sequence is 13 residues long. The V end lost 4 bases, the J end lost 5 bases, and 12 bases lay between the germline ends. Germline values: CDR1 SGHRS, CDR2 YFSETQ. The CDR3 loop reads CASSTTSRETQYF. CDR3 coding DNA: TGCGCCAGCAGCACAACTAGCCGGGAGACCCAGTACTTC.

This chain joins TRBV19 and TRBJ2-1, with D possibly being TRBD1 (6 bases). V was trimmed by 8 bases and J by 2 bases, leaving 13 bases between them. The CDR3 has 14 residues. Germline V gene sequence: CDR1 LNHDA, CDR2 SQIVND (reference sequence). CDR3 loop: CASWGPPAYNEQFF. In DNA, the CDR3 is TGTGCCAGTTGGGGGCCCCCTGCCTACAATGAGCAGTTCTTC.